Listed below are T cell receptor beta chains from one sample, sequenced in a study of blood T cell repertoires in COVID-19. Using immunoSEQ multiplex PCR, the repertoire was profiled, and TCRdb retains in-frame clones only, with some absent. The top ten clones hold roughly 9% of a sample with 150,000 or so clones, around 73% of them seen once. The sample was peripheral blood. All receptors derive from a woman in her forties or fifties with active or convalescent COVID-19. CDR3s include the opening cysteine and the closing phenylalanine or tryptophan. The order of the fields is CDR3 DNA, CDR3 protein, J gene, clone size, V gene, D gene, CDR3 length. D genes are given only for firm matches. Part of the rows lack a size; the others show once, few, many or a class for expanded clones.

TGCGCCAGCAGCCAAGAAGGGGCCTCTGGAAACACCATATATTTT,CASSQEGASGNTIYF,TRBJ1-3,.,TRBV4-3,.,15
TGTGCCAGCAGCTCTAGAGGGGGCGAGCAGTACTTC,CASSSRGGEQYF,TRBJ2-7,.,TRBV7-9,.,12
TGTGCCAGCAGCCTGACAGGGCAGCTGAACACTGAAGCTTTCTTT,CASSLTGQLNTEAFF,TRBJ1-1,.,TRBV6-5,TRBD1,15
TGTGCCAGCAGGGGACAGGGGGTTTTCAATCAGCCCCAGCATTTT,CASRGQGVFNQPQHF,TRBJ1-5,few,TRBV2,TRBD1,15
TGTGCCAGCAGTCGGGTAAAAGGGAACACCGGGGAGCTGTTTTTT,CASSRVKGNTGELFF,TRBJ2-2,few,TRBV6-2/TRBV6-3,.,15
TGTGCCAGCAGTTCCCCGGGACAGGGGGCACATCAGCCCCAGCATTTT,CASSSPGQGAHQPQHF,TRBJ1-5,.,TRBV28,TRBD1,16
TGTGCCAGCAGCGTAGCGGCAGGGCTTGGGGACACCATATATTTT,CASSVAAGLGDTIYF,TRBJ1-3,.,TRBV9,.,15
TGTGCCAGCAGTTATTTAGTCGGACAGAGCAATCAGCCCCAGCATTTT,CASSYLVGQSNQPQHF,TRBJ1-5,once,TRBV6-2/TRBV6-3,.,16
TGTGCCAGCAGTCCCGACAGGGAGAGGCTTACGCAGTATTTT,CASSPDRERLTQYF,TRBJ2-3,few,TRBV6-5,TRBD1,14
TGTGCCAGCAGACCTCAACCACCTAGCGGGTTCACAGATACGCAGTATTTT,CASRPQPPSGFTDTQYF,TRBJ2-3,few,TRBV6-2/TRBV6-3,TRBD2,17
TGTGCCAGCAGCAAAGAGGGCAGGGGGCGGTACGAGCAGTACTTC,CASSKEGRGRYEQYF,TRBJ2-7,.,TRBV21-1,.,15
TGTGCCAGCAGCCCCGGGGCAGGGGATGGCTACACCTTC,CASSPGAGDGYTF,TRBJ1-2,few,TRBV7-3,.,13
TGTGCCAGCAGCTTGGGGGCACAGAACACTGAAGCTTTCTTT,CASSLGAQNTEAFF,TRBJ1-1,once,TRBV7-2,.,14
TGCGCCAGCAGCCTGACAGGGGGCTCCACTGAAGCTTTCTTT,CASSLTGGSTEAFF,TRBJ1-1,.,TRBV5-1,TRBD1,14
TGTGCCAGTAGTCCACGACAGGGCCGGAAAGAGACCCAGTACTTC,CASSPRQGRKETQYF,TRBJ2-5,.,TRBV19,TRBD1,15
TGTGCCTGGAGTGCACTTGGGGAACAGGGGGCGCATGGCTACACCTTC,CAWSALGEQGAHGYTF,TRBJ1-2,.,TRBV30,TRBD1,16
TGTGCCAGCAGTTACGAGGGACTGGGGACTTCTGGGGCCAACGTCCTGACTTTC,CASSYEGLGTSGANVLTF,TRBJ2-6,once,TRBV6-2/TRBV6-3,.,18
TGTGCCTGGACCCGGGGGGGGGCCGGGTACGAGCAGTACTTC,CAWTRGGAGYEQYF,TRBJ2-7,.,TRBV30,TRBD2,14
TGTGCCAGCAGTTTTGGGACAGGGGGCACTCAGCCCCAGCATTTT,CASSFGTGGTQPQHF,TRBJ1-5,.,TRBV28,TRBD1,15
TGTGCCAGCAGCCACGGGGGGTCAGCGAGCTATGGCTACACCTTC,CASSHGGSASYGYTF,TRBJ1-2,.,TRBV3-1/TRBV3-2,.,15
TGTGCCAGCAGCCATAACAGGGGGCGACAGCCCCAGCATTTT,CASSHNRGRQPQHF,TRBJ1-5,once,TRBV4-2,TRBD1,14
TGTGCCAGCAGCTTAGCGTCGAACACTGAAGCTTTCTTT,CASSLASNTEAFF,TRBJ1-1,.,TRBV11-3,.,13
TGTGCCACCAGTGATTGGAGCGGGGGGGCTGATTTCGATGAGCAGTTCTTC,CATSDWSGGADFDEQFF,TRBJ2-1,.,TRBV24-1,TRBD2,17
TGTGCCAGCAGTTCGTGGGGTAGCGGGACTGAGCAGTTCTTC,CASSSWGSGTEQFF,TRBJ2-1,.,TRBV27,TRBD2,14
TGCGCCAGCAGCTTGGCCGGGGGGTACACTGAAGCTTTCTTT,CASSLAGGYTEAFF,TRBJ1-1,.,TRBV5-1,.,14
TGTGCCAGCAGCGTGGGACTAGCGGGGGGCACAGATACGCAGTATTTT,CASSVGLAGGTDTQYF,TRBJ2-3,.,TRBV7-9,TRBD2,16
TGCGCCAGCAGCTTGCGCGGCGGCGGTCGGACCGGGGAGCTGTTTTTT,CASSLRGGGRTGELFF,TRBJ2-2,once,TRBV5-1,.,16
TGCAGCGCTAGTGACAGGGGCTACTATGGCTACACCTTC,CSASDRGYYGYTF,TRBJ1-2,.,TRBV29-1,TRBD1,13
TGCGCCAGCAGCCTAATAACCGGGACAGCGAGCTCTGGAAACACCATATATTTT,CASSLITGTASSGNTIYF,TRBJ1-3,.,TRBV5-1,TRBD1,18
TGTGCCTGGAGTTGGACAGGGAACTATGGCTACACCTTC,CAWSWTGNYGYTF,TRBJ1-2,.,TRBV30,TRBD1,13
TGTGCCAGCACCCGGACTAGTGCGGGCACAGATACGCAGTATTTT,CASTRTSAGTDTQYF,TRBJ2-3,.,TRBV7-8,TRBD2,15
TGTGCCAGTAAGGGGACAGGGGAATACGAGCAGTACTTC,CASKGTGEYEQYF,TRBJ2-7,many,TRBV19,TRBD1,13
TGTGCCACCCTCGGACAGGGAGGCACCGGGGAGCTGTTTTTT,CATLGQGGTGELFF,TRBJ2-2,.,TRBV10-3,TRBD1,14
TGTGCCAGTAGTCAGGGAAGAGTTAACTATGGCTACACCTTC,CASSQGRVNYGYTF,TRBJ1-2,.,TRBV19,.,14
TGTGCCAGCAGCCCTACGGGTTCAAGACAGCCCCAGCATTTT,CASSPTGSRQPQHF,TRBJ1-5,.,TRBV7-9,.,14
TGTGCCAGCAGCGCGACAGGACCCGAAAAACTGTTTTTT,CASSATGPEKLFF,TRBJ1-4,few,TRBV11-2,.,13
TGTGCCAGCAGCCAAGATAGTGGTCAGGGCTACGAGCAGTACTTC,CASSQDSGQGYEQYF,TRBJ2-7,.,TRBV4-2,.,15
TGTGCCAGCAGCGAGGGCCGGGGTCAGCCCCAGCATTTT,CASSEGRGQPQHF,TRBJ1-5,.,TRBV3-1/TRBV3-2,.,13
TGTGCCAGCAGTCCACCGGGACAGGAGACAGAGACCCAGTACTTC,CASSPPGQETETQYF,TRBJ2-5,.,TRBV28,TRBD1,15
TGTGCCAGCAGCCCGGGACAGGGGTGGAACACCGGGGAGCTGTTTTTT,CASSPGQGWNTGELFF,TRBJ2-2,.,TRBV7-3,TRBD1,16
TGTGCCAGCAGTGCGAGGGGGTTGGGGACCGGGGAGCTGTTTTTT,CASSARGLGTGELFF,TRBJ2-2,.,TRBV2,.,15
TGTGCCAGCAGCCAAACTAGCGGGGGGTATCACGAGCAGTACTTC,CASSQTSGGYHEQYF,TRBJ2-7,.,TRBV5-4,TRBD2,15
TGTGCCAGCAGCTTAGAGGACAGGGACTACGAGCAGTACTTC,CASSLEDRDYEQYF,TRBJ2-7,.,TRBV7-6,TRBD1,14
TGTGCCAGCAGCCCAGACTACCTCTCCTACAATGAGCAGTTCTTC,CASSPDYLSYNEQFF,TRBJ2-1,.,TRBV2,.,15
TGTGCCAGCAGCTTAACGACAGGGGCGGGCGGGGAGCTGTTTTTT,CASSLTTGAGGELFF,TRBJ2-2,.,TRBV7-3,TRBD1,15
TGTGCCAGCAGCCGGTCCGGGACAGGGGTGTTCTTC,CASSRSGTGVFF,TRBJ2-1,.,TRBV5-5,TRBD1,12
TGTGCCACCCGACGTGGGGCCGGGGAGACCCAGTACTTC,CATRRGAGETQYF,TRBJ2-5,.,TRBV15,.,13
TGTGCCAGCACGGGGGGGACCCAAGCGCATGGCTACACCTTC,CASTGGTQAHGYTF,TRBJ1-2,.,TRBV6-5,.,14
TGTGCCAGCAGCAAAGCGAAGGGGCAGGGAAGAGGAGATACGCAGTATTTT,CASSKAKGQGRGDTQYF,TRBJ2-3,.,TRBV21-1,.,17
TGTGCCAGCTCACCACGGGGGGACAGGCCCGGCTACACCTTC,CASSPRGDRPGYTF,TRBJ1-2,.,TRBV18,TRBD1,14
TGTGCCAGCAGGGAGGGTATGGAGGGCTATGGCTACACCTTC,CASREGMEGYGYTF,TRBJ1-2,.,TRBV5-6,.,14
TGTGCCAGCAGCTTAGCGCCTGGGGGCGGCAGGGGAGGGTCACCCCTCCACTTT,CASSLAPGGGRGGSPLHF,TRBJ1-6,.,TRBV7-8,.,18